There are many counts of the clone carrying this T cell receptor (beta chain). The CDR3 end is not reached by the read, which stops 3 residues before it; the germline J gene fills it in. This specimen comes from a study of T cell clonality in common variable immunodeficiency. The protocol was immunoSEQ multiplex PCR, while the TCRdb copy is restricted to in-frame clones and leaves out a portion. Sampling found tens of thousands of clones, none seen once. CDR1 and CDR2 (germline): LNHDA, SQIVND (reference sequence). This CDR3 has 17 residues. Trimming cost V 7 bases and J 0 bases, with 18 bases left between them.

Sequenced material: peripheral blood mononuclear cells. This chain joins TRBV19 and TRBJ2-2, with D maybe TRBD1 (6 bases). The sequence derives from a person aged 18 to 70 in good health. The CDR3 spells CASIKQGEAPNTGELFF. The sequenced CDR3 bases are TGTGCCAGTATAAAACAGGGAGAAGCACCGAACACCGGGGAG.